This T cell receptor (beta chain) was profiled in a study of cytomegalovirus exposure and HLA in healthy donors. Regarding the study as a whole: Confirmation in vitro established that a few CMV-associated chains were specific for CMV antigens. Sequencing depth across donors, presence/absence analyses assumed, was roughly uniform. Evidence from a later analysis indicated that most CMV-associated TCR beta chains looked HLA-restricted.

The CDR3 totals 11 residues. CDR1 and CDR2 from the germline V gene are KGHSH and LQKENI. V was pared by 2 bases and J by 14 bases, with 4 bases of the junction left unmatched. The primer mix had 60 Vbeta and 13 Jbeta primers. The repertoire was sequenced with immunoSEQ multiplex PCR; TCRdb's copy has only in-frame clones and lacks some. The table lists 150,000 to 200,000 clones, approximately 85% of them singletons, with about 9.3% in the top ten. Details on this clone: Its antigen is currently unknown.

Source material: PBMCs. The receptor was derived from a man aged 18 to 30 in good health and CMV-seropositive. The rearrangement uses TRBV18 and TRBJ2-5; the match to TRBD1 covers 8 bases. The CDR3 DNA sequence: TGTGCCAGCTCACCATCGGACAGGGTCTACTTC. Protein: CASSPSDRVYF.